This T cell receptor beta chain is drawn from a study of T cells in Graves' hyperthyroidism and ophthalmopathy. The diagnostic basis comprised clinical symptoms, serum thyroxine and TRAb, thyroid ultrasound and orbital computed tomography. This clonotype was detected many times. Looked up from germline, CDR1 is SGHRS and CDR2 is YFSETQ. Losses at the gene ends were 4 bases for V and 3 bases for J; bases not matched to a gene: 13. The CDR3 length is 17 residues. Amplified regions were TCR beta CDR3 sequences from RNA transcripts. RT-PCR in the first round (using the HTBI primer set) targeted the TCR CDR3. One entry per CDR3 protein, called by TCRdb with MiXCR from the multiplex PCR reads. The sample carries about 380,000 distinct CDR3 sequences, around 13% recorded once.

V and J are TRBV5-1 and TRBJ1-2, with 9 bases that match TRBD1. This receptor was identified in a woman in her sixties with Graves' hyperthyroidism. The sequenced sample was blood. The CDR3 coding sequence is TGCGCCAGCAGCCCCGTGGGACAGGGCGTTCAGGACTATGGCTACACCTTC. Its translation: CASSPVGQGVQDYGYTF.